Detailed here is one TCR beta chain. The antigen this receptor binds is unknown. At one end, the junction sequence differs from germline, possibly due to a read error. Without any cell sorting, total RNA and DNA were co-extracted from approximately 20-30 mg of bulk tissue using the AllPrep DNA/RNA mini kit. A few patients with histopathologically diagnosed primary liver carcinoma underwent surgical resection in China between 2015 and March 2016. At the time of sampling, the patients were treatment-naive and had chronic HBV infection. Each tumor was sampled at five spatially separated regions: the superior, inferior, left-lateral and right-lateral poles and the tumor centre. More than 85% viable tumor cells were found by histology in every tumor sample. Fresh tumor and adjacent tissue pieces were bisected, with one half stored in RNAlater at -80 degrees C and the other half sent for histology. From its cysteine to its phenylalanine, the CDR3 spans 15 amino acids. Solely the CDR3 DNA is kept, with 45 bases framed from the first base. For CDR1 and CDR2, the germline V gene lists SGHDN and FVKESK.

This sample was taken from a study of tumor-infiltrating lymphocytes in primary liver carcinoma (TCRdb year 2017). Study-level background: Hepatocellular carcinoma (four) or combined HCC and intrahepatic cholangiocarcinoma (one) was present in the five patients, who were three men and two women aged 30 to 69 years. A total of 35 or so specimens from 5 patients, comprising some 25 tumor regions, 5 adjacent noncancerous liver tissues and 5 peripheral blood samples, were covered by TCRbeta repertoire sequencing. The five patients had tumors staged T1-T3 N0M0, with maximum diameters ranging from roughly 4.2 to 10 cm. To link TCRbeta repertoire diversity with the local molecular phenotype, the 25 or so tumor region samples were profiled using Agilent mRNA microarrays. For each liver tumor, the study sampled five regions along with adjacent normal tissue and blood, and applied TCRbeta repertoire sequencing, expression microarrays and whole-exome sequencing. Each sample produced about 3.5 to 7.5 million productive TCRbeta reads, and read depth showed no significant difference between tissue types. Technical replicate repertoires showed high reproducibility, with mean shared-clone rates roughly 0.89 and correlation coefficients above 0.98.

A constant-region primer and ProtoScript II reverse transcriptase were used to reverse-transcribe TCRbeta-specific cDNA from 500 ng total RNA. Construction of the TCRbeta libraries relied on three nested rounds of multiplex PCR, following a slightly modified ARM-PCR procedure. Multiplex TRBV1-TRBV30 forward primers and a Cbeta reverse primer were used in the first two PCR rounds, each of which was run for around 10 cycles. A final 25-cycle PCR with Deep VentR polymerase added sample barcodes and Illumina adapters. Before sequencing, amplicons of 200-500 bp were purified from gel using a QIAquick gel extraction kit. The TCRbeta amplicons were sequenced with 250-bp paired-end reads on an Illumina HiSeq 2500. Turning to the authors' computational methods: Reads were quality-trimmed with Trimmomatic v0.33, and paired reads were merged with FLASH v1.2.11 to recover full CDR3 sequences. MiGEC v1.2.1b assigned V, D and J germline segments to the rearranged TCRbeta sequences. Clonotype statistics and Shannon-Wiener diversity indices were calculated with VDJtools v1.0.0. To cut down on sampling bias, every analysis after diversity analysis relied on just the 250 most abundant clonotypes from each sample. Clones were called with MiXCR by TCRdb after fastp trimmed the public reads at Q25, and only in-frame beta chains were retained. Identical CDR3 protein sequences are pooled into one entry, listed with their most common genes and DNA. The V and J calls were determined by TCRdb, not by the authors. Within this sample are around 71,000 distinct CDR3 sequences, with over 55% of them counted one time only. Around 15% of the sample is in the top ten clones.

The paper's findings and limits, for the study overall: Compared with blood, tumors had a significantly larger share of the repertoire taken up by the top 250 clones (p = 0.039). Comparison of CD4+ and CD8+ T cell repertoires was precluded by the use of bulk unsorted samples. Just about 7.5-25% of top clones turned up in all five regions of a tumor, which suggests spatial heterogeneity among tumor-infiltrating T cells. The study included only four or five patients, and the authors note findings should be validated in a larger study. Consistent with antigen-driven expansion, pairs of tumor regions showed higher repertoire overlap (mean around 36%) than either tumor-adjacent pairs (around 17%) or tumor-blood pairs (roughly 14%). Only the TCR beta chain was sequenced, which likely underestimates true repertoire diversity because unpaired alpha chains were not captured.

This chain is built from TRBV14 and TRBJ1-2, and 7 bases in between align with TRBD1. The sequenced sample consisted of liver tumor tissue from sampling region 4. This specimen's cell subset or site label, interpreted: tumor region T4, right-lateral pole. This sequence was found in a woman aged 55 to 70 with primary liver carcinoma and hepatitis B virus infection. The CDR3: CASSQATGANYDYTF. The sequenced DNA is TGTGCCAGCAGCCAAGCCACAGGGGCTAACTATGACTACACGTTC.